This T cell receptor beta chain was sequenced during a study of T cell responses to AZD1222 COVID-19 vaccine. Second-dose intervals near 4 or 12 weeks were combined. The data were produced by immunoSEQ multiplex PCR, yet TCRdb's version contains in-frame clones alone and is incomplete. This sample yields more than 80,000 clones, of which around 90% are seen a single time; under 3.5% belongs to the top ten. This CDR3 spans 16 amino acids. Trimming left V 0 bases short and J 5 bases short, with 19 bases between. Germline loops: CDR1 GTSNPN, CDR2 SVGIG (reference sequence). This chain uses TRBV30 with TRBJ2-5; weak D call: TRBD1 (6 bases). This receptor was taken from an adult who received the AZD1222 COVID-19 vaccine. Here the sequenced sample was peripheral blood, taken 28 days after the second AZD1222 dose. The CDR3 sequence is CAWSVQGPGRGETQYF. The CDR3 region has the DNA TGTGCCTGGAGTGTACAGGGTCCAGGGCGAGGGGAGACCCAGTACTTC.